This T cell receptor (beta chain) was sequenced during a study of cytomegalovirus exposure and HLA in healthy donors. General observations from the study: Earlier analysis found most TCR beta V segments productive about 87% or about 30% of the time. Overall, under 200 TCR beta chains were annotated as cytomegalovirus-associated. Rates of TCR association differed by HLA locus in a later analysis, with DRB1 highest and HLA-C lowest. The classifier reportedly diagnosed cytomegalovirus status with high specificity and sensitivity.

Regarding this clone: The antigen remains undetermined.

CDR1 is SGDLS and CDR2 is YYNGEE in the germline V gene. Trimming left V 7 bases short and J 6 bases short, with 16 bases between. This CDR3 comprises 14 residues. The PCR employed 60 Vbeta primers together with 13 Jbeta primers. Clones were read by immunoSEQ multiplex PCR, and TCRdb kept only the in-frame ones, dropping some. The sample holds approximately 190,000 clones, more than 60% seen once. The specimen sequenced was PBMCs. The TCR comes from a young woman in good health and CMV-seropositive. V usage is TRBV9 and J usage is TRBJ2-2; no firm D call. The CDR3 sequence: CASSRNTPPGELFF. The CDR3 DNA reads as TGTGCCAGCTCCAGAAATACGCCCCCCGGGGAGCTGTTTTTT.